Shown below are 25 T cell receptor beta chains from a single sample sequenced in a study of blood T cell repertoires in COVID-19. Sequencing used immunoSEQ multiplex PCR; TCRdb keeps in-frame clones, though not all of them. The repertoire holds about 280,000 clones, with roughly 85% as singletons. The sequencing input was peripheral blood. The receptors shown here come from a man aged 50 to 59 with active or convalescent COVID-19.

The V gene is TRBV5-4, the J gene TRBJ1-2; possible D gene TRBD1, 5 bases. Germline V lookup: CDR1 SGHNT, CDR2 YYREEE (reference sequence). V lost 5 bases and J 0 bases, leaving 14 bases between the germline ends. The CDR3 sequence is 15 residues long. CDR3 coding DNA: TGTGCCAGCAGACTCGACTCGGGGGCTAACTATGGCTACACCTTC. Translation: CASRLDSGANYGYTF.

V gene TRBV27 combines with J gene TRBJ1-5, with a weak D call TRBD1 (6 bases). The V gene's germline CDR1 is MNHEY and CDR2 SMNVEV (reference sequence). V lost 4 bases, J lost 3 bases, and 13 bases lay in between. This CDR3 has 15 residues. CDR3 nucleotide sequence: TGTGCCAGCAGTTCCGAGGGACACCCCAATCAGCCCCAGCATTTT. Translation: CASSSEGHPNQPQHF.

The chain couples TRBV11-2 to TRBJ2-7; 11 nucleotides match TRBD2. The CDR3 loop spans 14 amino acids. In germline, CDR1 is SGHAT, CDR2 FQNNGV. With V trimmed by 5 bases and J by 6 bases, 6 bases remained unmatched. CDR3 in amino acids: CASSKIAGGGEQYF. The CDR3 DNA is TGTGCCAGCAGCAAAATAGCGGGAGGGGGCGAGCAGTACTTC.

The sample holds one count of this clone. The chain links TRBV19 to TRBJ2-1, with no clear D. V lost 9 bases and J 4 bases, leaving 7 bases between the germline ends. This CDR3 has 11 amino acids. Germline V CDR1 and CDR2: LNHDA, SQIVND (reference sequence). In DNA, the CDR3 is TGTGCCAGCACCGGGTACAATGAGCAGTTCTTC. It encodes CASTGYNEQFF.

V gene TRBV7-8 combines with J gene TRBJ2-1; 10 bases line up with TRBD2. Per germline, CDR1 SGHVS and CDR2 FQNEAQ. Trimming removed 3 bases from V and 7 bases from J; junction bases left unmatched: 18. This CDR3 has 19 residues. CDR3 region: CASSFALAPLAGTGNEQFF. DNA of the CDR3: TGTGCCAGCAGCTTCGCCCTCGCTCCACTAGCGGGGACCGGGAATGAGCAGTTCTTC.

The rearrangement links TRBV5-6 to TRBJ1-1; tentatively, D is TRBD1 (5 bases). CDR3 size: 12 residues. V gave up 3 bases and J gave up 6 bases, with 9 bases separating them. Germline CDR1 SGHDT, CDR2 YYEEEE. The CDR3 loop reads CASSWGDAEAFF. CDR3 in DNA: TGTGCCAGCAGCTGGGGGGATGCTGAAGCTTTCTTT. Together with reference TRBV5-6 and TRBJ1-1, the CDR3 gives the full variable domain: DAGVTQSPTHLIKTRGQQVTLRCSPKSGHDTVSWYQQALGQGPQFIFQYYEEEERQRGNFPDRFSGHQFPNYSSELNVNALLLGDSALYLCASSWGDAEAFFGQGTRLTVV.

The CDR3: CASSPTPGSYYGYTF. The CDR3 DNA follows: TGCGCCAGCAGCCCTACCCCGGGGAGCTACTATGGCTACACCTTC. The chain uses TRBV4-1 and TRBJ1-2; D gene unclear. The length of the CDR3 is 15 residues. Germline CDR1 reads MGHRA; CDR2 reads YSYEKL. V lost 4 bases and J 3 bases, leaving 15 bases between the germline ends.

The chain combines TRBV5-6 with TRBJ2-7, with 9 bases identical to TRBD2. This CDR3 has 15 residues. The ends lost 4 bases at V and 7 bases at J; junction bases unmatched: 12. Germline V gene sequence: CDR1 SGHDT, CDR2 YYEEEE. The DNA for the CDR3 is TGTGCCAGCAGCCCCCCGACTAGCGGACACAAGGAGCAGTACTTC. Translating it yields CASSPPTSGHKEQYF.

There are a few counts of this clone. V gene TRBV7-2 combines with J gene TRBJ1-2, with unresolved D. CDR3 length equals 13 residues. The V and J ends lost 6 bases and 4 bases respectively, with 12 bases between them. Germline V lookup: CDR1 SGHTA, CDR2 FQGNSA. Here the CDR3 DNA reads TGTGCCAGCAGTTTCGGGATTTCCTATGGCTACACCTTC. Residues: CASSFGISYGYTF. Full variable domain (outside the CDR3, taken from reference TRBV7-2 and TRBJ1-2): GAGVSQSPSNKVTEKGKDVELRCDPISGHTALYWYRQSLGQGLEFLIYFQGNSAPDKSGLPSDRFSAERTGGSVSTLTIQRTQQEDSAVYLCASSFGISYGYTFGSGTRLTVV.

This CDR3 reads CASRDRGGNQPQHF. CDR3 sequence (DNA): TGTGCCAGCCGGGACAGGGGGGGTAATCAGCCCCAGCATTTT. The rearrangement joins TRBV6-5 to TRBJ1-5; the match to TRBD1 covers 11 bases. The length of the CDR3 is 14 residues. Germline lookup yields CDR1 MNHEY and CDR2 SVGAGI. Trimming at V came to 8 bases and at J to 4 bases, leaving 4 bases not matched to a gene.

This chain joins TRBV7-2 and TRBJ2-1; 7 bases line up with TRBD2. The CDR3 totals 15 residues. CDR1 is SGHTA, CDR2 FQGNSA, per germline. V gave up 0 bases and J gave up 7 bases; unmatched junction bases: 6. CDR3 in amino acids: CASSLAGGPGNEQFF. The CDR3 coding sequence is TGTGCCAGCAGCTTAGCGGGAGGGCCGGGAAATGAGCAGTTCTTC.

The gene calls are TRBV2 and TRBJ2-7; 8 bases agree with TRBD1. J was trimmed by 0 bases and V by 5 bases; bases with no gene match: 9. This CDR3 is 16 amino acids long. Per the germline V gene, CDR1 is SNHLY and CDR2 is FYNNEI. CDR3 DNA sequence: TGTGCCAGCAGTACCACGACAGGGGCCATCTCCTACGAGCAGTACTTC. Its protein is CASSTTTGAISYEQYF.

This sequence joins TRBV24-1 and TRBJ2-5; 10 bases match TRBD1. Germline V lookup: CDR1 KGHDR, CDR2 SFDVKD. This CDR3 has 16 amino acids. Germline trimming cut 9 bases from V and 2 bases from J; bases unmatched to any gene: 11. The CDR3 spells CATAGLPGQGQETQYF. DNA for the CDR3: TGTGCCACCGCAGGCCTCCCGGGACAGGGGCAAGAGACCCAGTACTTC.

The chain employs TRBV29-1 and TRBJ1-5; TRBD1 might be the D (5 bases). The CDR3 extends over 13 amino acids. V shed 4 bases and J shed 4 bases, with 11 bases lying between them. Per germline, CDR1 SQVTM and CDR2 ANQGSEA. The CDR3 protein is CSVGSGGNQPQHF. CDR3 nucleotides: TGCAGCGTTGGGTCGGGGGGTAATCAGCCCCAGCATTTT.

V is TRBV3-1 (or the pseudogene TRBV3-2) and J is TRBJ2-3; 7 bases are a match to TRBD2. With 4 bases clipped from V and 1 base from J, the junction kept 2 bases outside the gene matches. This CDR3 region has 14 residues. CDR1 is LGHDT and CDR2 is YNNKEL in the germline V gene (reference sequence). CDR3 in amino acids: CASSPGGGTDTQYF. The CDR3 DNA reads TGTGCCAGCAGCCCGGGGGGAGGCACAGATACGCAGTATTTT.

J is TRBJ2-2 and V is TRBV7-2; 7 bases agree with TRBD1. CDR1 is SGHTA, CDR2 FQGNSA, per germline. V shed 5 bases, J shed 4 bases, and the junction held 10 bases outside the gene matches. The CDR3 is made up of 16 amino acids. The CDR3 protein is CASSLQGDPRTGELFF. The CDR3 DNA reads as TGTGCCAGCAGCCTCCAGGGGGACCCCCGCACCGGGGAGCTGTTTTTT.

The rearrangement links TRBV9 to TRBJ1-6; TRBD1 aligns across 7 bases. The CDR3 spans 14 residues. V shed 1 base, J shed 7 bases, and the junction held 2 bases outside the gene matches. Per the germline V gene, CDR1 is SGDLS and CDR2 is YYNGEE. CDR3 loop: CASSVQGGNSPLHF. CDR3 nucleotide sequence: TGTGCCAGCAGCGTACAGGGGGGCAATTCACCCCTCCACTTT.

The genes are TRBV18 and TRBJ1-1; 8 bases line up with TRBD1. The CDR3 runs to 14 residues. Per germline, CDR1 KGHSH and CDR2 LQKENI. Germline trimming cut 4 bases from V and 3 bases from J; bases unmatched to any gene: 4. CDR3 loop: CASSLQGGDTEAFF. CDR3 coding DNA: TGTGCCAGCTCACTACAGGGGGGGGACACTGAAGCTTTCTTT.

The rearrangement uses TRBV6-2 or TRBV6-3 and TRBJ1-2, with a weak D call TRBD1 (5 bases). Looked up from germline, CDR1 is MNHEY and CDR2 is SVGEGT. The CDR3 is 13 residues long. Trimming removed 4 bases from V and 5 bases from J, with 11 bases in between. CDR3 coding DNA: TGTGCCAGCAGTTTGTTCAGGGAATATGGCTACACCTTC. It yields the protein CASSLFREYGYTF.

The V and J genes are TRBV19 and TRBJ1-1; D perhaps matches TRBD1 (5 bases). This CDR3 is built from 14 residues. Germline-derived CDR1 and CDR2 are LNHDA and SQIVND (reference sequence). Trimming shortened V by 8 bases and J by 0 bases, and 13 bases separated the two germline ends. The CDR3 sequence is CASSRGLVNTEAFF. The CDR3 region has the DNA TGTGCCAGTTCTAGGGGCCTAGTGAACACTGAAGCTTTCTTT.

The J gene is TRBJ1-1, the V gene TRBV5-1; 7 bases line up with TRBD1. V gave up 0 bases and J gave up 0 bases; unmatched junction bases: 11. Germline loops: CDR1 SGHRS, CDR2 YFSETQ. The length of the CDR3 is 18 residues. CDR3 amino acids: CASSLANPGQSLNTEAFF. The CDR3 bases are TGCGCCAGCAGCTTGGCCAACCCGGGACAGTCCCTGAACACTGAAGCTTTCTTT.

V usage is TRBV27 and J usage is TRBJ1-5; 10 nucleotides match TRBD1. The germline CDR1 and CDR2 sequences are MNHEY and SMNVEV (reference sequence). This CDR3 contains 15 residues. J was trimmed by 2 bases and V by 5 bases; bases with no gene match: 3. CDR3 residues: CASSPGTGGNQPQHF. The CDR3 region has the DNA TGTGCCAGCAGTCCCGGGACAGGGGGCAATCAGCCCCAGCATTTT.

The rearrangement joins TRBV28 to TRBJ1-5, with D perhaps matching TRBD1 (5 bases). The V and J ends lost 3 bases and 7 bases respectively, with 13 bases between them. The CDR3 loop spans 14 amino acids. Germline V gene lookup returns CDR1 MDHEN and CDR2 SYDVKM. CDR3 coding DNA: TGTGCCAGCAGTTTTGGGGGGGAAGACCAGCCCCAGCATTTT. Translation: CASSFGGEDQPQHF.

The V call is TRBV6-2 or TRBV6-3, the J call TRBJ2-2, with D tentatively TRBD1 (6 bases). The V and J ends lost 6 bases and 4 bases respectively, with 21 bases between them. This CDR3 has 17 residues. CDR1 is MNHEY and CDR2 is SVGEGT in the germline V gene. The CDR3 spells CASSPWGLDRTTGELFF. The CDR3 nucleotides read TGTGCCAGCAGCCCCTGGGGGCTAGATAGAACCACCGGGGAGCTGTTTTTT.

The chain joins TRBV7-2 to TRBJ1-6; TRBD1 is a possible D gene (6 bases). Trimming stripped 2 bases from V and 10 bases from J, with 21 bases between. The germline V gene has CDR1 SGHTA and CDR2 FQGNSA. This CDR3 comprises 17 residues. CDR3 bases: TGTGCCAGCAGCTTACAAGCCCTCACAGGGTTCGGGTCACCCCTCCACTTT. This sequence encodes CASSLQALTGFGSPLHF.